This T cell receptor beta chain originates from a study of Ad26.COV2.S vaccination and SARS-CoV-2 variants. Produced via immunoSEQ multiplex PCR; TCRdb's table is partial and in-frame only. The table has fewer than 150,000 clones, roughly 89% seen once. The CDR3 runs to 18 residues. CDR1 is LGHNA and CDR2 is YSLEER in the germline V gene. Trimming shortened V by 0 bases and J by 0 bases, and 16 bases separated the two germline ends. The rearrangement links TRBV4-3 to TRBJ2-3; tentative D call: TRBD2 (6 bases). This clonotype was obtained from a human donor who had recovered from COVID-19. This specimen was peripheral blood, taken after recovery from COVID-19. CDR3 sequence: CASSQEWSDGTSTDTQYF. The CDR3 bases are TGCGCCAGCAGCCAAGAATGGTCTGATGGGACTAGCACAGATACGCAGTATTTT.